This is a list of T cell receptor beta chains from one sample in a study of cytomegalovirus exposure and HLA in healthy donors. Produced via immunoSEQ multiplex PCR; TCRdb's table is partial and in-frame only. The data hold roughly 120,000 clones, with more than 65% observed a single time. The sequenced material came from PBMCs. The receptor source for this set is a woman between 18 and 29 years old in good health and CMV-seronegative. Both conserved end residues are part of each CDR3. A D gene is named only where the DNA matches it firmly. The size field is filled for only some rows; it gives once, few, many or a size class.

>TRBV5-6|TRBJ1-1|-|-
CASSLVASVNTEAFF
TGTGCCAGCAGCTTGGTCGCCTCGGTGAACACTGAAGCTTTCTTT
>TRBV9|TRBJ1-1|-|TRBD1
CASSASGGRDTEAFF
TGTGCCAGCAGCGCTTCAGGGGGAAGGGATACTGAAGCTTTCTTT
>TRBV12-5|TRBJ1-5|-|-
CASGLGGGFQPQHF
TGTGCTAGTGGTTTGGGAGGAGGATTCCAGCCCCAGCATTTT
>TRBV6-5|TRBJ1-1|-|-
CASSFRAMNTEAFF
TGTGCCAGCAGTTTCAGGGCGATGAACACTGAAGCTTTCTTT
>TRBV5-6|TRBJ2-3|-|TRBD2
CASSPGLASTDTQYF
TGTGCCAGCAGCCCTGGACTAGCGAGTACAGATACGCAGTATTTT
>TRBV5-1|TRBJ2-1|-|TRBD2
CASSPLGGVYNEQFF
TGCGCCAGCAGCCCCCTTGGGGGGGTCTACAATGAGCAGTTCTTC
>TRBV7-2|TRBJ2-1|-|TRBD2
CASSLGGTSGSIWNEQFF
TGTGCCAGCAGCTTAGGGGGGACTAGCGGGAGTATTTGGAATGAGCAGTTCTTC
>TRBV6-5|TRBJ2-1|-|TRBD2
CASTELAGGYNEQFF
TGTGCCAGCACCGAACTAGCGGGAGGCTACAATGAGCAGTTCTTC
>TRBV5-1|TRBJ1-6|-|TRBD1
CASTPGQGFQSLHF
TGCGCCAGCACTCCGGGACAGGGCTTTCAGTCCCTCCACTTT
>TRBV4-1|TRBJ2-3|-|-
CASSQVGAPTDTQYF
TGCGCCAGCAGCCAAGTAGGGGCCCCCACAGATACGCAGTATTTT
>TRBV19|TRBJ1-5|-|-
CASSIKRLSEPQHF
TGTGCCAGTAGTATAAAAAGGCTTAGCGAGCCCCAGCATTTT
>TRBV27|TRBJ1-2|-|TRBD1
CASRSTGVPYGYTF
TGTGCCAGCAGGAGTACAGGGGTCCCCTATGGCTACACCTTC
>TRBV18|TRBJ2-2|-|-
CASVTAQTPTGELFF
TGTGCCAGCGTCACGGCACAGACACCCACCGGGGAGCTGTTTTTT
>TRBV2|TRBJ1-3|-|-
CASLRLSSGNTIYF
TGTGCCAGCCTACGACTGAGCTCTGGAAACACCATATATTTT
>TRBV9|TRBJ2-1|-|TRBD2
CASRDPGTSGGGEQFF
TGTGCCAGCAGGGACCCCGGGACTAGCGGGGGTGGTGAGCAGTTCTTC
>TRBV10-3|TRBJ2-7|-|TRBD1
CAISDLVRDRANNEQYF
TGTGCCATCAGTGACTTGGTCCGGGACAGGGCTAATAACGAGCAGTACTTC
>TRBV19|TRBJ1-2|-|TRBD1
CASSDRGLYGYTF
TGTGCCAGTAGTGACAGGGGGCTCTATGGCTACACCTTC
>TRBV5-1|TRBJ1-1|-|-
CASSASPKLNTEAFF
TGCGCCAGCAGCGCGTCACCTAAACTGAACACTGAAGCTTTCTTT
>TRBV29-1|TRBJ1-5|-|TRBD1
CSVGTGKNQPQHF
TGCAGCGTTGGGACAGGGAAGAATCAGCCCCAGCATTTT
>TRBV19|TRBJ1-2|few|TRBD1
CASLARQGSFYGYTF
TGTGCCAGTTTGGCTCGACAGGGGAGCTTCTATGGCTACACCTTC
>TRBV11-1|TRBJ2-1|once|TRBD2
CASSARTSLYNEQFF
TGTGCCAGCAGCGCCCGGACTAGCCTCTACAATGAGCAGTTCTTC
>TRBV5-4|TRBJ2-1|few|-
CASSAGGGTYNEQFF
TGTGCCAGCAGCGCAGGTGGGGGGACCTACAATGAGCAGTTCTTC
>TRBV13|TRBJ1-2|-|TRBD1
CASSITGGGYTF
TGTGCCAGCAGCATCACAGGGGGTGGCTACACCTTC
>TRBV5-6|TRBJ1-3|few|-
CASSLPADSSGNTIYF
TGTGCCAGCAGCTTGCCGGCAGACAGCTCTGGAAACACCATATATTTT
>TRBV19|TRBJ2-1|few|TRBD2
CASSISSGAQQFF
TGTGCCAGTAGTATATCTAGCGGGGCGCAACAGTTCTTC
>TRBV18|TRBJ1-3|-|-
CASSQVSGAGNTIYF
TGTGCCAGCTCACAGGTGTCAGGGGCCGGAAACACCATATATTTT
>TRBV12-5|TRBJ2-5|-|-
CASRRQDFQETQYF
TGTGCTAGTCGTAGACAGGACTTTCAAGAGACCCAGTACTTC
>TRBV7-2|TRBJ1-1|once|-
CASSYLGQRNTEAFF
TGTGCCAGCAGCTATCTTGGACAGCGTAACACTGAAGCTTTCTTT
>TRBV6-6|TRBJ2-3|-|-
CATISNQLLTDTQYF
TGTGCCACCATCTCAAACCAACTACTCACAGATACGCAGTATTTT
>TRBV19|TRBJ1-2|-|-
CASSRAGNYGYTF
TGTGCCAGTAGTCGCGCAGGGAACTATGGCTACACCTTC
>TRBV11-2|TRBJ2-1|-|-
CASRPFRAEGSYNEQFF
TGTGCCAGCCGCCCATTCAGGGCGGAGGGCTCCTACAATGAGCAGTTCTTC
>TRBV2|TRBJ2-3|-|-
CASILIVGPWQYF
TGTGCCAGCATCTTAATCGTGGGCCCCTGGCAGTATTTT
>TRBV6-1|TRBJ2-5|-|-
CASRYSGNNQETQYF
TGTGCCAGCAGATACAGTGGTAACAACCAAGAGACCCAGTACTTC
>TRBV11-2|TRBJ2-1|-|TRBD2
CASSRAPGLANEQFF
TGTGCCAGCAGCCGGGCGCCGGGACTAGCTAATGAGCAGTTCTTC
>TRBV14|TRBJ2-5|few|-
CASSQGNRTPKYF
TGTGCCAGCAGCCAGGGGAACAGGACACCGAAGTACTTC
>TRBV7-2|TRBJ1-2|-|TRBD1
CASSLTGGAVGNGYTF
TGTGCCAGCAGCTTAACAGGGGGCGCCGTTGGAAATGGCTACACCTTC
>TRBV7-6|TRBJ2-5|few|TRBD1
CASSPLGQVQETQYF
TGTGCCAGCAGCCCCTTGGGACAGGTGCAAGAGACCCAGTACTTC
>TRBV18|TRBJ2-4|-|TRBD2
CASSPTSGKNIQYF
TGTGCCAGCTCGCCTACTAGCGGAAAAAACATTCAGTACTTC
>TRBV7-9|TRBJ2-6|-|TRBD2
CSSSSPGREGTGANVLTF
TGTTCCAGCAGCTCCCCCGGGCGGGAGGGCACTGGGGCCAACGTCCTGACTTTC
>TRBV18|TRBJ2-7|-|TRBD1
CASSPERQGVSYEQYF
TGTGCCAGCTCACCCGAGAGACAGGGGGTATCCTACGAGCAGTACTTC
>TRBV27|TRBJ2-7|once|-
CASSASRYSNEQYF
TGTGCCAGCAGTGCTAGCAGGTATTCGAACGAGCAGTACTTC
>TRBV4-2|TRBJ2-1|-|-
CASSQRPGGEQFF
TGTGCCAGCAGCCAAAGACCAGGAGGTGAGCAGTTCTTC